The TCR beta chain described here comes from a study of blood T cell repertoires in COVID-19. Looking at the study overall: COVID-19 samples, acute and convalescent, were from the United States, Italy and Spain. The analysed material was cDNA or gDNA that came from T cells, B-cell-depleted T cells, or PBMCs.

In the authors' methods: Estimation of nucleated cell counts was performed using reference gene primer amplification. Repertoires were generated with immunoSEQ multiplex PCR, while TCRdb's copy carries only in-frame clones and drops some. The V and J calls and clone size were taken over from that table, and D and trimming were inferred from the DNA. This sample has some 73,000 clones, with roughly 70% found just once. With V trimmed by 7 bases and J by 6 bases, 3 bases remained unmatched. Germline values: CDR1 KGHDR, CDR2 SFDVKD. CDR3 length equals 13 residues. Material for sequencing was peripheral blood. The chain joins TRBV24-1 to TRBJ2-1; 9 bases are shared with TRBD1. The clonotype was recovered from a man aged 60 to 75 with acute or convalescent COVID-19. CDR3 sequence: CATRQGAGNEQFF. In DNA form, the CDR3 reads TGTGCCACCAGACAGGGGGCAGGCAATGAGCAGTTCTTC.